Each of the 23 T cell receptor beta chains below was sequenced from the same sample in a study of blood T cell repertoires in COVID-19. Profiled with immunoSEQ multiplex PCR; TCRdb holds only in-frame clones, not every one. The table has under 300,000 clones, roughly 87% seen once; the top ten hold roughly 7%. The specimen sequenced was peripheral blood. The receptors stem from a man in his sixties who had recovered from COVID-19.

The chain employs TRBV3-1 (or the pseudogene TRBV3-2) and TRBJ2-7; D is unresolved. Deletions cut 2 bases from V and 6 bases from J, with 11 bases between. The CDR3 runs to 13 residues. Germline V CDR1 and CDR2: LGHDT, YNNKEL (reference sequence). The DNA for the CDR3 is TGTGCCAGCAGCCAAATCCCCTTTCCCGAGCAGTACTTC. The encoded protein is CASSQIPFPEQYF.

The CDR3 region is CASSRSPGNEQFF. The CDR3 region has the DNA TGTGCCAGCAGCCGTAGTCCAGGCAATGAGCAGTTCTTC. This chain connects TRBV3-1 (or the pseudogene TRBV3-2) to TRBJ2-1; D call uncertain. Germline values: CDR1 LGHDT, CDR2 YNNKEL (reference sequence). Trimming shortened V by 4 bases and J by 6 bases, and 10 bases separated the two germline ends. The CDR3 runs to 13 residues.

The chain joins TRBV28 to TRBJ2-3; 9 bases align to TRBD2. This CDR3 contains 15 residues. Unmatched junction bases numbered 3, after V lost 4 bases and J lost 1 base. Germline V lookup: CDR1 MDHEN, CDR2 SYDVKM. CDR3 bases: TGTGCCAGCAGTTGGGTAGCGGGGGGCACAGATACGCAGTATTTT. Protein sequence: CASSWVAGGTDTQYF. The full variable domain, rest sourced from reference TRBV28 and TRBJ2-3, is DVKVTQSSRYLVKRTGEKVFLECVQDMDHENMFWYRQDPGLGLRLIYFSYDVKMKEKGDIPEGYSVSREKKERFSLILESASTNQTSMYLCASSWVAGGTDTQYFGPGTRLTVL.

The chain joins TRBV5-6 to TRBJ2-1; TRBD1 might be the D (6 bases). Looked up from germline, CDR1 is SGHDT and CDR2 is YYEEEE. Trimming took off 1 base at V and 8 bases at J, with 22 bases between the two ends. The CDR3 contains 17 residues. The CDR3 spells CASSLLIQGRGLDEQFF. As DNA, the CDR3 is TGTGCCAGCAGCTTGCTCATTCAGGGCAGGGGTCTCGATGAGCAGTTCTTC.

This chain connects TRBV24-1 to TRBJ2-7; tentatively, D is TRBD1 (6 bases). Germline V gene lookup returns CDR1 KGHDR and CDR2 SFDVKD. This CDR3 comprises 16 residues. Trimming removed 4 bases at V and 1 base at J, with 16 bases between. The chain's CDR3 is CATSDFYRVISYEQYV. CDR3 in DNA: TGTGCCACCAGTGACTTCTACAGGGTTATATCCTACGAGCAGTACGTC.

The chain is built from TRBV6-9 and TRBJ1-4, with 8 positions matching TRBD1. J gave up 8 bases and V 4 bases, and 9 bases lay outside the gene matches. CDR1 is MNHGY and CDR2 is SVAAGI in the germline V gene. The CDR3 runs 15 residues. In nucleotides, the CDR3 is TGTGCCAGCAGTTTATGTAGGGGACAGGACGAAAAACTGTTTTTT. This translates into CASSLCRGQDEKLFF.

The genes are TRBV7-6 and TRBJ1-5; the match to TRBD1 covers 7 bases. The CDR3 contains 13 residues. The V and J ends lost 6 bases and 5 bases, in that order; junction bases with no gene match: 4. CDR1 and CDR2 (germline): SGHVS, FNYEAQ. CDR3 coding DNA: TGTGCCAGCAGTCACACAGGGGATCAGCCCCAGCATTTT. Its translation: CASSHTGDQPQHF. Using reference TRBV7-6 and TRBJ1-5 for the parts outside the CDR3, the full variable domain is GAGVSQSPRYKVTKRGQDVALRCDPISGHVSLYWYRQALGQGPEFLTYFNYEAQQDKSGLPNDRFSAERPEGSISTLTIQRTEQRDSAMYRCASSHTGDQPQHFGDGTRLSIL.

The V call is TRBV12-5, the J call TRBJ1-6; D unresolved. With 5 bases removed from V and 4 bases from J, the gap between germline ends came to 15 bases. CDR1 and CDR2 from the germline V gene are LGHNT and FRNRAP. The CDR3 has 16 residues. CDR3 nucleotides: TGTGCTAGTGGTCCTTACGGGGTCGGGTATAATTCACCCCTCCACTTT. This sequence encodes CASGPYGVGYNSPLHF.

The chain recombines TRBV11-2 with TRBJ2-6; 12 bases match TRBD1. Trimming took 5 bases from V and 11 from J; bases not matched to a gene: 13. The CDR3 length is 17 residues. Germline V gene sequence: CDR1 SGHAT, CDR2 FQNNGV. The CDR3, as DNA: TGTGCCAGCAGCCCACTTGGGACAGGGGGCCCCCCCGACGTCCTGACTTTC. Encoded protein: CASSPLGTGGPPDVLTF.

This chain joins TRBV30 and TRBJ2-3, with TRBD1 matching over 9 bases. Trimming removed 0 bases from V and 0 bases from J; junction bases left unmatched: 4. Germline loops: CDR1 GTSNPN, CDR2 SVGIG (reference sequence). The CDR3 runs 16 residues. The CDR3 sequence: CAWSVGDRVSTDTQYF. The CDR3 DNA follows: TGTGCCTGGAGTGTAGGGGACAGGGTGAGCACAGATACGCAGTATTTT.

V gene TRBV29-1 combines with J gene TRBJ1-2; the match to TRBD1 covers 9 bases. Germline V gene lookup returns CDR1 SQVTM and CDR2 ANQGSEA. Losses at the gene ends were 6 bases for V and 7 bases for J; bases not matched to a gene: 6. The CDR3 extends over 12 amino acids. This CDR3 reads CSVGGQGTGYTF. The CDR3 region has the DNA TGCAGCGTCGGTGGACAGGGGACTGGCTACACCTTC.

The chain employs TRBV7-9 and TRBJ2-1; 8 bases line up with TRBD1. Germline assignment: CDR1 SEHNR and CDR2 FQNEAQ (reference sequence). This CDR3 has 13 residues. Losses at the gene ends were 1 base for V and 10 bases for J; bases not matched to a gene: 3. The CDR3 is CASSLGTGREQFF. The DNA of the CDR3 is TGTGCCAGCAGCTTAGGGACAGGGAGGGAGCAGTTCTTC.

The gene calls are TRBV6-2 or TRBV6-3 and TRBJ2-1; TRBD2 agrees at 12 bases. Unmatched junction bases numbered 7, after V lost 2 bases and J lost 8 bases. CDR3 length: 16 amino acids. From germline, CDR1 is MNHEY and CDR2 SVGEGT. Here the CDR3 reads CASSYGRLAGGYEQFF. CDR3 DNA: TGTGCCAGCAGTTACGGTCGGCTAGCGGGGGGGTATGAGCAGTTCTTC.

This clone appeared a single time. The chain joins TRBV5-1 to TRBJ1-2; no firm D call. This CDR3 region has 14 residues. The V and J ends lost 2 bases and 1 base respectively, with 9 bases between them. From germline, CDR1 is SGHRS and CDR2 YFSETQ. Written as DNA, the CDR3 is TGCGCCAGCAGCTTCGAACGGGGTAACTATGGCTACACCTTC. It yields the protein CASSFERGNYGYTF.

A few counts support this clone. The chain combines TRBV24-1 with TRBJ2-3, with 7 bases aligning to TRBD2. V lost 9 bases to trimming and J lost 3 bases; unmatched junction nucleotides: 8. The CDR3 runs 14 residues. CDR1 and CDR2 (germline): KGHDR, SFDVKD. The CDR3 reads CATQTSSRTDTQYF. The CDR3 DNA follows: TGTGCCACCCAGACTAGCTCTCGGACAGATACGCAGTATTTT.

V is TRBV18 and J is TRBJ1-2, with 9 bases matching TRBD1. The CDR3 sequence is 14 residues long. With V trimmed by 3 bases and J by 2 bases, 1 base remained unmatched. CDR1 and CDR2 from the germline V gene are KGHSH and LQKENI. The CDR3 nucleotides are TGTGCCAGCTCACCCGGACAGGGGAACTATGGCTACACCTTC. Its translation: CASSPGQGNYGYTF.

This sequence joins TRBV6-5 and TRBJ1-2; D remains ambiguous. Looked up from germline, CDR1 is MNHEY and CDR2 is SVGAGI. This CDR3 spans 15 amino acids. V was cut by 0 bases and J by 8 bases, with 16 bases left in between. The CDR3 DNA follows: TGTGCCAGCAGTTACTCGGGAGGAGGTCGATCAGGCTACACCTTC. It encodes CASSYSGGGRSGYTF.

Here the CDR3 DNA reads TGTGCCAGCAGCTCTGTCGGGACAGGGGGAGATTTGACTAATGAAAAACTGTTTTTT. This gives the protein CASSSVGTGGDLTNEKLFF. This chain uses TRBV5-6 with TRBJ1-4; 11 bases match TRBD1. With 3 bases clipped from V and 2 bases from J, the junction kept 12 bases outside the gene matches. This CDR3 has 19 residues. Germline CDR1 reads SGHDT; CDR2 reads YYEEEE.

The J gene is TRBJ2-2, the V gene TRBV19; a weak D match, TRBD2 (6 bases). The CDR3 has 16 residues. CDR1 LNHDA and CDR2 SQIVND come from the germline V gene (reference sequence). Trimming pared 3 bases from V and 2 bases from J, leaving 13 bases between. DNA of the CDR3: TGTGCCAGTAGTATCCGGAGGGGCTTCAACACCGGGGAGCTGTTTTTT. This sequence encodes CASSIRRGFNTGELFF. Using reference TRBV19 and TRBJ2-2 for the parts outside the CDR3, the full variable domain is DGGITQSPKYLFRKEGQNVTLSCEQNLNHDAMYWYRQDPGQGLRLIYYSQIVNDFQKGDIAEGYSVSREKKESFPLTVTSAQKNPTAFYLCASSIRRGFNTGELFFGEGSRLTVL.

The rearrangement joins TRBV15 to TRBJ1-6; maybe TRBD1 (5 bases). This CDR3 comprises 20 residues. The germline V and J ends were trimmed by 0 bases and 0 bases, with 18 bases remaining between them. CDR1 is LNHNV and CDR2 is YYDKDF in the germline V gene (reference sequence). The CDR3 sequence: CATSRDLPKTASSYNSPLHF. The CDR3 DNA reads as TGTGCCACCAGCAGAGACCTCCCCAAGACAGCAAGCTCCTATAATTCACCCCTCCACTTT.

V is TRBV6-4 and J is TRBJ2-7, with a possible D match to TRBD1 (6 bases). Trimming left V 6 bases short and J 2 bases short, with 20 bases between. Germline lookup yields CDR1 MRHNA and CDR2 SNTAGT. The CDR3 sequence is 16 residues long. The chain's CDR3 is CASRVNRVDSPYEQYV. The DNA of the CDR3 is TGTGCCAGCAGGGTAAACAGGGTCGACTCCCCCTACGAGCAGTACGTC.

This clone was seen just once. This chain uses TRBV9 with TRBJ1-1; the match to TRBD1 covers 7 bases. This CDR3 contains 16 residues. Trimming took 3 bases from V and 0 from J; bases not matched to a gene: 8. Germline assignment: CDR1 SGDLS and CDR2 YYNGEE. CDR3 amino acids: CASSARDSLMNTEAFF. In DNA, the CDR3 is TGTGCCAGCAGCGCCCGGGACAGCCTTATGAACACTGAAGCTTTCTTT.

In this sample, this clone turned up once. This chain links TRBV24-1 with TRBJ2-2; D gene unclear. V lost 1 base to trimming and J lost 4 bases, with 6 bases between them. Germline CDR1 KGHDR, CDR2 SFDVKD. This CDR3 is 14 amino acids long. CDR3: CATSDFMSTGELFF. The CDR3 bases are TGTGCCACCAGTGATTTTATGTCCACCGGGGAGCTGTTTTTT.